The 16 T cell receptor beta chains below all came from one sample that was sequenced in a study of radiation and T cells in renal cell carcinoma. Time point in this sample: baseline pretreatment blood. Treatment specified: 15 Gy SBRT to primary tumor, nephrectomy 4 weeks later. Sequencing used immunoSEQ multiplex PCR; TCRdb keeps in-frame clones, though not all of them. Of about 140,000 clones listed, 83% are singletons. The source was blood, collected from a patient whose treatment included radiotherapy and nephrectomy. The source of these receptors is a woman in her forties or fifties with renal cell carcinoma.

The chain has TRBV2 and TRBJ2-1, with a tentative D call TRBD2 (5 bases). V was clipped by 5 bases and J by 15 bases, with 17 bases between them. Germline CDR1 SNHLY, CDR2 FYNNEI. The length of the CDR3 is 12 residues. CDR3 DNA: TGTGCCAGCAGTCGCGGACCGGGATTTTGGTTCTTC. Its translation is CASSRGPGFWFF.

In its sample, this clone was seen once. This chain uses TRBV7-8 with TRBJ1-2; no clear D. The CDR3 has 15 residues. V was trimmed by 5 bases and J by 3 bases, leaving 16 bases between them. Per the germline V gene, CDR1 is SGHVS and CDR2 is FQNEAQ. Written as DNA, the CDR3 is TGTGCCAGCAGCCCTAGGGCAGGAACCTACTATGGCTACACCTTC. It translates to CASSPRAGTYYGYTF.

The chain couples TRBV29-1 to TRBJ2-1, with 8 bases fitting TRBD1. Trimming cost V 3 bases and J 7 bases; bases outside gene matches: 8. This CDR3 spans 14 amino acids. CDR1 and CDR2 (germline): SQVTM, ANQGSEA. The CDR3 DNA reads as TGCAGCGTTGACGGACAGGGAAAGAGTAATGAGCAGTTCTTC. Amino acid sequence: CSVDGQGKSNEQFF.

This CDR3 reads CASSLDSDTQYF. CDR3 in DNA: TGTGCCAGCAGCTTAGATTCAGATACGCAGTATTTT. V usage is TRBV7-2 and J usage is TRBJ2-3; D call uncertain. CDR1 is SGHTA and CDR2 is FQGNSA in the germline V gene. V gave up 1 base and J gave up 4 bases, with 3 bases separating them. The length of the CDR3 is 12 residues.

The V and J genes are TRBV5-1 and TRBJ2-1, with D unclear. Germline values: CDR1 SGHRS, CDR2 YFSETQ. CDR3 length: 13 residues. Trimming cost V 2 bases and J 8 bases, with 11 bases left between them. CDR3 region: CASSFGASDEQFF. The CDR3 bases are TGCGCCAGCAGCTTCGGAGCATCCGATGAGCAGTTCTTC.

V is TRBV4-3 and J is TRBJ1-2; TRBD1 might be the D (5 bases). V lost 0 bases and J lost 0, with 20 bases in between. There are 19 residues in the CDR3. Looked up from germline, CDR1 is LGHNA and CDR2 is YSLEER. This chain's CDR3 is CASSQDWAGSRGANYGYTF. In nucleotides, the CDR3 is TGCGCCAGCAGCCAAGATTGGGCAGGGTCAAGGGGAGCTAACTATGGCTACACCTTC.

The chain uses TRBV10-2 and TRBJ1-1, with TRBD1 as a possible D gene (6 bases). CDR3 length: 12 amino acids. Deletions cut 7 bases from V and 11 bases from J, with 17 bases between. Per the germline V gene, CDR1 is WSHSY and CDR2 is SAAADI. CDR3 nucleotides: TGCGCCAGCAACCTACAGGGATCGGGGGCTTTCTTT. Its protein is CASNLQGSGAFF.

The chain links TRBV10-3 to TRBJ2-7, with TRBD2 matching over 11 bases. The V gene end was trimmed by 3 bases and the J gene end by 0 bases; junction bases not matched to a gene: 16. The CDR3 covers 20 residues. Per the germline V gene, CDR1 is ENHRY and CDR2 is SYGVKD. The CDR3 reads CAISDTRGTSGREGSYEQYF. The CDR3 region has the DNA TGTGCCATCAGTGATACCAGGGGGACTAGCGGTCGTGAAGGCTCCTACGAGCAGTACTTC.

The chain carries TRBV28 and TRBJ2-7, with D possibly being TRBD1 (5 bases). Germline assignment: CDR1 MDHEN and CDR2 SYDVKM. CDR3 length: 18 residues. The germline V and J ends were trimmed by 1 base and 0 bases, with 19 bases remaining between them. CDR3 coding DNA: TGTGCCAGCAGTTTATCCCTCTCAGGTGGGGCCCTCTCCTACGAGCAGTACTTC. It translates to CASSLSLSGGALSYEQYF.

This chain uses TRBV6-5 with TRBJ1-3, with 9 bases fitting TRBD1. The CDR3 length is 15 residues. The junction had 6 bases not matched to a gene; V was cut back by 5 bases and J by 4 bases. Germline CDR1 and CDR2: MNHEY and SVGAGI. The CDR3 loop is CASSRTGTGGNTIYF. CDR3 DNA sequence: TGTGCCAGCAGTAGGACCGGGACAGGGGGAAACACCATATATTTT.

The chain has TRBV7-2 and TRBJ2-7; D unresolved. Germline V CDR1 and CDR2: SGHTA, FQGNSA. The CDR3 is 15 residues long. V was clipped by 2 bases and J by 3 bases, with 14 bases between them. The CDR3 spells CASSLTINAYYEQYF. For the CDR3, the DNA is TGTGCCAGCAGCTTAACTATTAACGCCTACTACGAGCAGTACTTC.

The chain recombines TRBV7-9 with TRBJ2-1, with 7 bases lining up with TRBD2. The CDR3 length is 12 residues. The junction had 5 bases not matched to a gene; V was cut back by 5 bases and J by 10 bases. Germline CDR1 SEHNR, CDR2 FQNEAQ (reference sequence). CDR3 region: CASSHTGGEQFF. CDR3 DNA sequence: TGTGCCAGCAGCCACACGGGGGGAGAGCAGTTCTTC.

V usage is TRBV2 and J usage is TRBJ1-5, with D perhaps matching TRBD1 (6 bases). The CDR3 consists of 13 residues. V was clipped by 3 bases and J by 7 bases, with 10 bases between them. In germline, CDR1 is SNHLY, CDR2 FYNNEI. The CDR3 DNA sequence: TGTGCCAGCAGTGATAACAGGGAACAGCCCCAGCATTTT. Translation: CASSDNREQPQHF.

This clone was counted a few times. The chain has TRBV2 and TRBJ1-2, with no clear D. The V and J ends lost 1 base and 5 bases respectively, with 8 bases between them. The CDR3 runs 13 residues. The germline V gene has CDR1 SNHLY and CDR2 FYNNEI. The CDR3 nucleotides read TGTGCCAGCAGTGAAGTCAGAACTTATGGCTACACCTTC. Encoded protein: CASSEVRTYGYTF.

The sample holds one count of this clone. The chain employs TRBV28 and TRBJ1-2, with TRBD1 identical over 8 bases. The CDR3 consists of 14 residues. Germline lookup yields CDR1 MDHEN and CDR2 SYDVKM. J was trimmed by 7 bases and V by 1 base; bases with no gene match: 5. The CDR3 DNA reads TGTGCCAGCAGTTTATCTCGGACAGGGCCTGGCTACACCTTC. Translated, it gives CASSLSRTGPGYTF.

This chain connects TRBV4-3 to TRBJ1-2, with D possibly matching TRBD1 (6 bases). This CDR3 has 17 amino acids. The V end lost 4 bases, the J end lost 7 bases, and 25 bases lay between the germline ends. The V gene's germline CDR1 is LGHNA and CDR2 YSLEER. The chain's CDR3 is CASSPFTGPNDIGGYTF. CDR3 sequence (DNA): TGCGCCAGCAGCCCATTTACAGGGCCCAACGATATCGGTGGCTACACCTTC.